Listed below are T cell receptor beta chains from one sample, sequenced in a study of blood T cells in healthy people across ages. TCRdb fed the 5' RACE reads into MiXCR, producing one record per CDR3 protein. The sample has 500,000 to 550,000 distinct CDR3 sequences, approximately 25% seen once. This same sample was also taken into another study, of T cells of mothers and their children.

Sequencing was carried out using blood. These receptors were taken from a boy aged 5 to 17 in good health. Both conserved end residues are part of each CDR3. A D gene is named only where the DNA matches it firmly. A clone size is listed for some rows: how often the clone was seen (once, few, many), or a class if it is expanded.

d_call clone_size j_call v_call cdr3_aa cdr3_nt
TRBD1 - TRBJ1-4 TRBV7-2 CASSLRDREKLFF TGTGCCAGCAGCTTAAGGGACAGAGAAAAACTGTTTTTT
- many TRBJ1-2 TRBV7-2 CASSLIPWGYGYTF TGTGCCAGCAGCTTAATTCCTTGGGGCTATGGCTACACCTTC
- many TRBJ1-3 TRBV28 CASQGPVAGNTIYF TGTGCGTCACAGGGTCCCGTTGCTGGAAACACCATATATTTT
- many TRBJ1-1 TRBV19 CASSRQKLTEAFF TGTGCCAGTAGTCGGCAGAAACTCACTGAAGCTTTCTTT
- - TRBJ2-7 TRBV19 CASSMQGPPNEQYF TGTGCCAGTAGTATGCAGGGGCCACCCAACGAGCAGTACTTC
TRBD2 - TRBJ2-1 TRBV10-3 CAISEGLADSGEQFF TGTGCCATCAGTGAAGGACTAGCGGATAGCGGTGAGCAGTTCTTC
- once TRBJ1-2 TRBV7-3 CASSPEGGAVYGYTF TGTGCCAGCAGCCCAGAGGGAGGGGCCGTCTATGGCTACACCTTC
- - TRBJ2-7 TRBV5-1 CASSYGPTKTYEQYF TGCGCCAGCAGTTACGGCCCTACGAAAACCTACGAGCAGTACTTC
- few TRBJ2-2 TRBV24-1 CATSGPPGTPTNTGELFF TGTGCCACCAGCGGACCCCCGGGAACCCCTACGAACACCGGGGAGCTGTTTTTT
- few TRBJ1-4 TRBV7-2 CASSPGGVATNEKLFF TGTGCCAGCAGCCCAGGAGGGGTTGCAACTAATGAAAAACTGTTTTTT
- few TRBJ1-2 TRBV4-3 CASSQERGEHYGYTF TGCGCCAGCAGCCAAGAACGCGGGGAGCACTATGGCTACACCTTC
- few TRBJ1-2 TRBV14 CASSAQIGGYGYTF TGTGCCAGCAGCGCCCAGATCGGAGGCTATGGCTACACCTTC
- - TRBJ2-6 TRBV24-1 CATSDSFEGSGANVLTF TGTGCCACCAGTGATTCCTTTGAGGGCTCTGGGGCCAACGTCCTGACTTTC
TRBD1 - TRBJ2-7 TRBV3-1 CASSLPTGGAYEQYF TGTGCCAGCAGCCTTCCGACAGGGGGGGCCTACGAGCAGTACTTC
- few TRBJ1-1 TRBV4-1 CASSQVPTLGTEAFF TGCGCCAGCAGCCAAGTCCCCACTTTAGGGACTGAAGCTTTCTTT
- few TRBJ2-3 TRBV4-2 CASSGPLNTDTQYF TGTGCCAGCAGCGGACCTTTGAATACAGATACGCAGTATTTT
TRBD2 - TRBJ2-7 TRBV6-6 CASRQREPYEQYF TGTGCCAGCAGGCAGCGGGAGCCCTACGAGCAGTACTTC
- - TRBJ2-1 TRBV7-2 CASSSTSTGFSYNEQFF TGTGCCAGCAGCTCGACGAGCACGGGCTTCTCCTACAATGAGCAGTTCTTC
- - TRBJ2-1 TRBV9 CASSSEVRNEQFF TGTGCCAGCAGCTCCGAAGTTCGAAATGAGCAGTTCTTC
- - TRBJ1-2 TRBV29-1 CSGDSLGDYGYTF TGCAGCGGTGATTCGTTGGGGGACTATGGCTACACCTTC
- - TRBJ2-1 TRBV29-1 CSVPSGNEQFF TGCAGCGTTCCCTCCGGTAATGAGCAGTTCTTC
- - TRBJ2-3 TRBV5-1 CASSLVLGGGDTQYF TGCGCCAGCAGCTTGGTCCTAGGGGGAGGGGATACGCAGTATTTT
TRBD1 few TRBJ2-7 TRBV6-2/TRBV6-3 CASSAQRPGRGGKYEQYF TGTGCCAGCAGTGCCCAACGACCGGGGCGAGGGGGCAAGTACGAGCAGTACTTC
TRBD1 few TRBJ1-2 TRBV4-2 CASSQIGQEDGYTF TGTGCCAGCAGCCAAATCGGACAGGAGGATGGCTACACCTTC
- - TRBJ2-5 TRBV7-3 CASSQARVGMQETQYF TGTGCCAGCAGCCAAGCGCGGGTGGGGATGCAAGAGACCCAGTACTTC
- - TRBJ1-2 TRBV2 CASSLAGSGYTF TGTGCCAGCTCCCTGGCTGGATCTGGCTACACCTTC
- - TRBJ2-3 TRBV29-1 CSVEWEQVGFTDTQYF TGCAGCGTTGAGTGGGAACAGGTGGGGTTCACAGATACGCAGTATTTT
- few TRBJ1-3 TRBV6-6 CASSYLAGTKGNTIYF TGTGCCAGCAGTTACTTAGCAGGGACTAAAGGAAACACCATATATTTT
- - TRBJ2-5 TRBV2 CASSEFRSETQYF TGTGCCAGCAGTGAATTTCGATCGGAGACCCAGTACTTC
- few TRBJ2-7 TRBV19 CASSKRTDLSTYEQYF TGTGCCAGTAGTAAGAGGACGGATCTTTCCACCTACGAGCAGTACTTC
- - TRBJ1-2 TRBV20-1 CSARDRVHYGYTF TGCAGTGCTAGAGACAGGGTCCACTATGGCTACACCTTC
- - TRBJ2-5 TRBV9 CASSVEEGRETQYF TGTGCCAGCAGCGTAGAAGAGGGCCGGGAGACCCAGTACTTC
- - TRBJ2-7 TRBV2 CASSVKTDPSHSYEQYF TGTGCCAGCAGTGTTAAAACAGACCCCTCACACTCCTACGAGCAGTACTTC
TRBD1 - TRBJ2-4 TRBV9 CASSPGDSHKNIQYF TGTGCCAGCAGCCCTGGGGACAGTCACAAAAACATTCAGTACTTC
- few TRBJ1-1 TRBV29-1 CSAMRQRAGEAFF TGCAGCGCTATGCGACAGCGGGCGGGTGAAGCTTTCTTT
- few TRBJ2-1 TRBV5-1 CASSLRGAIGESSYNEQFF TGCGCCAGCAGCTTGAGGGGGGCGATAGGAGAGAGCTCCTACAATGAGCAGTTCTTC
- few TRBJ2-5 TRBV7-2 CASSLAPLATDEYQETQYF TGTGCCAGCAGCTTAGCCCCTCTCGCGACAGATGAGTACCAAGAGACCCAGTACTTC
- - TRBJ2-7 TRBV5-1 CASSLHPASYEQYF TGCGCCAGCAGCTTGCATCCGGCAAGCTACGAGCAGTACTTC
TRBD1 few TRBJ2-7 TRBV5-1 CASSPAGDRDYEQYF TGCGCCAGCAGCCCAGCCGGGGACAGGGACTACGAGCAGTACTTC
TRBD1 few TRBJ1-2 TRBV20-1 CSAREGGAGYGYTF TGCAGTGCTAGAGAAGGGGGCGCGGGATATGGCTACACCTTC
TRBD2 few TRBJ2-1 TRBV29-1 CSATSGAYNEQFF TGCAGCGCGACTAGCGGGGCTTACAATGAGCAGTTCTTC
- few TRBJ2-7 TRBV5-5 CASTITERSSYEQYF TGTGCCAGCACTATAACAGAAAGGAGCTCCTACGAGCAGTACTTC
TRBD1 - TRBJ1-1 TRBV7-3 CASSPKTGVNTEAFF TGTGCCAGCAGCCCCAAGACAGGGGTGAACACTGAAGCTTTCTTT